Listed here are 12 T cell receptor beta chains from one sample, sequenced in a study of blood T cell repertoires in COVID-19. Assay: immunoSEQ multiplex PCR; the TCRdb copy retains only in-frame clones and omits some. In the table there are about 290,000 clones, about 89% of which are singletons. The sample consisted of PBMCs or T cells enriched from blood (not recorded which). Receptors originate from a woman aged 40-49 years who had recovered from COVID-19.

This rearrangement joins TRBV6-2 or TRBV6-3 to TRBJ1-4, with D possibly being TRBD1 (5 bases). CDR1 and CDR2 from the germline V gene are MNHEY and SVGEGT. Trimming cost V 0 bases and J 7 bases, with 9 bases left between them. This CDR3 is built from 14 residues. The CDR3 region is CASSYSRVVEKLFF. CDR3 DNA: TGTGCCAGCAGTTACTCCAGGGTAGTTGAAAAACTGTTTTTT.

This clone was seen a few times. The chain links TRBV30 to TRBJ2-1; 9 nucleotides agree with TRBD2. The V and J ends lost 7 bases and 5 bases, in that order; junction bases with no gene match: 3. CDR3 size: 12 residues. Germline V CDR1 and CDR2: GTSNPN, SVGIG (reference sequence). The CDR3 nucleotides read TGTGCCTTAGCGGGAGAGAACAATGAGCAGTTCTTC. Translation: CALAGENNEQFF.

Details on this clone: This CDR3 is also generated by other DNA sequences in the sample. J is TRBJ2-1 and V is TRBV5-1, with TRBD1 identical over 9 bases. CDR1 and CDR2 (germline): SGHRS, YFSETQ. V was clipped by 0 bases and J by 6 bases; unmatched bases: 4. The CDR3 is 15 residues long. CDR3 sequence reads: CASSLGTGVGNEQFF. CDR3 in DNA: TGCGCCAGCAGCTTGGGGACAGGGGTAGGCAATGAGCAGTTCTTC.

This clone occurred once. The chain employs TRBV7-6 and TRBJ1-2; 7 bases map to TRBD1. The CDR3 loop spans 13 amino acids. V was pared by 5 bases and J by 5 bases, with 5 bases of the junction left unmatched. Germline V gene sequence: CDR1 SGHVS, CDR2 FNYEAQ. CDR3 protein: CASSPGQPYGYTF. CDR3 sequence (DNA): TGTGCCAGCAGCCCGGGACAGCCGTATGGCTACACCTTC.

The rearrangement links TRBV3-1 (or the pseudogene TRBV3-2) to TRBJ2-5; the D gene is possibly TRBD1 (7 bases). V dropped 4 bases and J dropped 2 bases, with 26 bases sitting between them. Germline V gives CDR1 LGHDT, CDR2 YNNKEL (reference sequence). The CDR3 loop spans 19 amino acids. CDR3 amino acids: CASSLNLQGGRSRQETQYF. The CDR3 region has the DNA TGTGCCAGCAGCCTTAACCTCCAGGGGGGCCGTAGTCGACAAGAGACCCAGTACTTC.

V and J are TRBV7-6 and TRBJ1-1; a possible D gene is TRBD1 (5 bases). Trimming took off 4 bases at V and 8 bases at J, with 8 bases between the two ends. The V gene's germline CDR1 is SGHVS and CDR2 FNYEAQ. CDR3 length equals 11 residues. CDR3 DNA: TGTGCCAGCAGCTCGGCAGGGGAAGCTTTCTTT. Encoded protein: CASSSAGEAFF.

CDR3: CASSPGTGGLISNQPQHF. CDR3 sequence (DNA): TGCGCCAGCAGCCCCGGGACAGGGGGCCTAATTAGCAATCAGCCCCAGCATTTT. The rearrangement joins TRBV5-1 to TRBJ1-5, with TRBD1 identical over 12 bases. V lost 4 bases to trimming and J lost 0 bases; unmatched junction nucleotides: 8. The CDR3 loop spans 18 amino acids. Looked up from germline, CDR1 is SGHRS and CDR2 is YFSETQ.

The chain couples TRBV27 to TRBJ1-1; D not certain. Trimming took off 5 bases at V and 4 bases at J, with 11 bases between the two ends. This CDR3 region has 13 residues. Germline CDR1 MNHEY, CDR2 SMNVEV (reference sequence). The CDR3 DNA reads as TGTGCCAGCAGTCCGGGTGGGTTCACTGAAGCTTTCTTT. This encodes CASSPGGFTEAFF.

The chain employs TRBV3-1 (or the pseudogene TRBV3-2) and TRBJ1-1; D possibly corresponds to TRBD1 (5 bases). The CDR3 sequence is 15 residues long. Deletions cut 1 base from V and 0 bases from J, with 9 bases between. Germline V CDR1 and CDR2: LGHDT, YNNKEL (reference sequence). The CDR3 loop reads CASSQAGGMNTEAFF. The CDR3 DNA reads as TGTGCCAGCAGCCAAGCGGGGGGAATGAACACTGAAGCTTTCTTT.

This clone was counted between two and nine times. The chain has TRBV19 and TRBJ1-5; D unclear. Germline V gives CDR1 LNHDA, CDR2 SQIVND (reference sequence). V was clipped by 7 bases and J by 4 bases, with 20 bases between them. The CDR3 length is 16 residues. Here the CDR3 reads CASTQTAVGSNQPQHF. CDR3 sequence (DNA): TGTGCCAGTACCCAAACAGCTGTTGGGTCGAATCAGCCCCAGCATTTT.

Regarding this clone: The sample holds other DNA sequences that translate to the same CDR3. This rearrangement joins TRBV5-1 to TRBJ1-1; 9 bases agree with TRBD1. The germline CDR1 and CDR2 sequences are SGHRS and YFSETQ. V shed 4 bases, J shed 4 bases, and the junction held 5 bases outside the gene matches. The CDR3 has 14 amino acids. The CDR3 region is CASSGGQGGTEAFF. The CDR3 bases are TGCGCCAGCAGCGGGGGACAGGGCGGCACTGAAGCTTTCTTT.

This clone was counted between two and nine times. The V and J genes are TRBV30 and TRBJ1-6; no clear D gene. This CDR3 is 15 amino acids long. Germline V gives CDR1 GTSNPN, CDR2 SVGIG (reference sequence). Trimming shortened V by 3 bases and J by 0 bases, and 9 bases separated the two germline ends. CDR3 residues: CAWRGVSSYNSPLHF. CDR3 bases: TGTGCCTGGAGGGGAGTTAGCTCCTATAATTCACCCCTCCACTTT.